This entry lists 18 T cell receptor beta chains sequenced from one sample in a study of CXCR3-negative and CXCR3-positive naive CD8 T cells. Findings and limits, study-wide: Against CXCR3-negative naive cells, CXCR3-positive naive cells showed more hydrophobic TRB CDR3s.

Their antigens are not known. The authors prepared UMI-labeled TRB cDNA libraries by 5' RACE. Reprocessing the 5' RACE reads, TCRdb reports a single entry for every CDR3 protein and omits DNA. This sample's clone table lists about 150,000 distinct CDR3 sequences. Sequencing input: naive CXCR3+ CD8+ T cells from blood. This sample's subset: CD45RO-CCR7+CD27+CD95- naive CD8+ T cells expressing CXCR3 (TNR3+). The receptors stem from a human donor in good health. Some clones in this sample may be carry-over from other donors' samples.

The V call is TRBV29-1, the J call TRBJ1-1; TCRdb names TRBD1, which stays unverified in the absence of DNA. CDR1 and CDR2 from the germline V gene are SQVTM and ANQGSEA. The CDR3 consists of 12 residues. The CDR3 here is CSALDRRTEAFF.

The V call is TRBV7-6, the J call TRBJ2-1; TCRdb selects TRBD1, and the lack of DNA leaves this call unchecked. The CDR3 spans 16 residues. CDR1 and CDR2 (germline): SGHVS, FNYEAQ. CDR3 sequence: CASSLALGGPFNEQFF.

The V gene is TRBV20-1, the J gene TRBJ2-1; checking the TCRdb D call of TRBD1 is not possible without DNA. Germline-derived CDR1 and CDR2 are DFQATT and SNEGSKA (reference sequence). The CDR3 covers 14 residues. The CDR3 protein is CSTTGTENYNEQFF.

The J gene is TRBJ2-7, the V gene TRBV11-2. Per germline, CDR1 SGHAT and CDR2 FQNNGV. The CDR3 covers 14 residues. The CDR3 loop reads CASSLELARDEQYF.

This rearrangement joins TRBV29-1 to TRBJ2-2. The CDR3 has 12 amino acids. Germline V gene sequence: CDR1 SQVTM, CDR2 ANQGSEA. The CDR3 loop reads CSSWVDTGELFF.

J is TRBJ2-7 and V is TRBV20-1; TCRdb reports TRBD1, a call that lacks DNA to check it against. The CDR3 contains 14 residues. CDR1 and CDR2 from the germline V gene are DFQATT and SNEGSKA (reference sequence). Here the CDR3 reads CSARDRGYSYEQYF.

CDR3: CASSFGSYYEQYF. V is TRBV28 and J is TRBJ2-7. The CDR3 is 13 residues long. Germline lookup yields CDR1 MDHEN and CDR2 SYDVKM.

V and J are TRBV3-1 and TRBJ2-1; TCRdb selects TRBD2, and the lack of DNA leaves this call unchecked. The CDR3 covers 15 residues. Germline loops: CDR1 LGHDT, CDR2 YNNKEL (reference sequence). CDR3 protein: CASSQDVAGYNEQFF.

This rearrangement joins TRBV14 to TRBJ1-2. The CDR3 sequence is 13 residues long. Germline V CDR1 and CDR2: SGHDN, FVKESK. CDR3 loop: CASSQDLLWGYTF.

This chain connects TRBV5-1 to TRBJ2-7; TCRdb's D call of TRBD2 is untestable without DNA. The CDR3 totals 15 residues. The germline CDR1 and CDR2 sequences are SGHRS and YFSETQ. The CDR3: CASSLSIDGGDEQYF.

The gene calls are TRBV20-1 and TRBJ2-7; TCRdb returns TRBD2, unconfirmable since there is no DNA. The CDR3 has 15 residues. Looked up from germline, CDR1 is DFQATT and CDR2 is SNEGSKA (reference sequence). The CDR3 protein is CSALYVEPLLYEQYF.

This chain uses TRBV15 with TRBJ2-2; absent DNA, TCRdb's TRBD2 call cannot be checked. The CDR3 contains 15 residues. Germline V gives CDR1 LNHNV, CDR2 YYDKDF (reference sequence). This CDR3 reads CATSRDRTGTGELFF.

The CDR3: CASSPALESYEQYF. The chain combines TRBV7-9 with TRBJ2-7. The V gene's germline CDR1 is SEHNR and CDR2 FQNEAQ (reference sequence). This CDR3 has 14 residues. The variable domain in full, completed from reference TRBV7-9 and TRBJ2-7, reads DTGVSQNPRHKITKRGQNVTFRCDPISEHNRLYWYRQTLGQGPEFLTYFQNEAQLEKSRLLSDRFSAERPKGSFSTLEIQRTEQGDSAMYLCASSPALESYEQYFGPGTRLTVT.

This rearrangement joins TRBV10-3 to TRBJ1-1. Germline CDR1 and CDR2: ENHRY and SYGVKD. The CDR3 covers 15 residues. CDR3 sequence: CAISESWQGNTEDFF.

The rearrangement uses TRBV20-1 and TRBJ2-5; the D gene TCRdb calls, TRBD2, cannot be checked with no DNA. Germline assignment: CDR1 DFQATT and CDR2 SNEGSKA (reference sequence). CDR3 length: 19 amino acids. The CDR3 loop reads CSAPAIKREQIFVQETQYF.

This CDR3 is CASSQSEDYEQYF. This chain links TRBV23-1 with TRBJ2-7. TRBV23-1 is labeled an ORF, and its function is uncertain. There are 13 residues in the CDR3.

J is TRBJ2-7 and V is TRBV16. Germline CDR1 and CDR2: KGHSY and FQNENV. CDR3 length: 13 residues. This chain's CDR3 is CASSQSRMLEQYF.

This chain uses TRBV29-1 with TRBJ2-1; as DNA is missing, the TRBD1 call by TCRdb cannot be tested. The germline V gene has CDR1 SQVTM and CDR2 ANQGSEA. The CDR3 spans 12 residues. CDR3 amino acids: CSVEGTGQGPFF.